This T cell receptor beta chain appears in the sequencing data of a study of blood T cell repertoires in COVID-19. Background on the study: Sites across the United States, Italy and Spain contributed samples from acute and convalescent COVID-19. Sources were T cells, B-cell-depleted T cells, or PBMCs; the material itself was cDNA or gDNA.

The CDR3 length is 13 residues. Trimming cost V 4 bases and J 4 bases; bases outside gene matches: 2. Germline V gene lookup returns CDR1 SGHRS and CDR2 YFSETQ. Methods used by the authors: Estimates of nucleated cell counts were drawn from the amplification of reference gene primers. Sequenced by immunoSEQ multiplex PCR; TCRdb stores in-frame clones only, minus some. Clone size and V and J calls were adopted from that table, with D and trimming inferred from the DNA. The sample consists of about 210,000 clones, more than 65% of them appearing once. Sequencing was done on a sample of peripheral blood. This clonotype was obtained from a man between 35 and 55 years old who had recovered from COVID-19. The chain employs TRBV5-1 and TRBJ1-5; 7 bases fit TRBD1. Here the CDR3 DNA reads TGCGCCAGCAGCGCACAGGGGAATCAGCCCCAGCATTTT. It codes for CASSAQGNQPQHF.